This entry lists 14 T cell receptor beta chains sequenced from one sample in a study of OX40 agonist ivuxolimab in advanced cancers. TCRdb's copy holds only in-frame clones and misses some; the assay was immunoSEQ multiplex PCR. There are over 30,000 clones in the sample; approximately 80% occur only once, and about 1.8% lies in the top ten. Source: CD4+ or CD8+ T cells sorted from blood, taken in a trial of the OX40 agonist ivuxolimab. These receptors were collected from an adult with an advanced solid tumor such as melanoma, head and neck, liver or kidney cancer.

This clone was recorded only once. The rearrangement joins TRBV11-2 to TRBJ2-7, with 9 positions matching TRBD1. The CDR3 is made up of 16 amino acids. V was clipped by 3 bases and J by 3 bases; unmatched bases: 9. In germline, CDR1 is SGHAT, CDR2 FQNNGV. As DNA, the CDR3 is TGTGCCAGCAGCTTTGCGCCGGGACAGGGAGACTACGAGCAGTACTTC. Its translation is CASSFAPGQGDYEQYF.

This chain links TRBV6-1 with TRBJ2-3; 7 bases are shared with TRBD1. The CDR3 is 13 residues long. Losses at the gene ends were 2 bases for V and 8 bases for J; bases not matched to a gene: 4. The V gene's germline CDR1 is MNHNS and CDR2 SASEGT. CDR3 nucleotides: TGTGCCAGCAGTGAATGGAGACAGGGTACGCAGTATTTT. This encodes CASSEWRQGTQYF.

DNA of the CDR3: TGTGCCAGCAGCTTAGCGGGGGGCAGCGAGCAGTTCTTC. As protein: CASSLAGGSEQFF. The rearrangement links TRBV7-9 to TRBJ2-1, with D perhaps TRBD1 or TRBD2 (6 bases each). The ends were cut back, 0 bases at V and 10 bases at J, with 10 bases in the middle. The CDR3 has 13 residues. CDR1 is SEHNR and CDR2 is FQNEAQ in the germline V gene (reference sequence).

V usage is TRBV5-4 and J usage is TRBJ2-2, with 10 bases fitting TRBD2. V lost 6 bases to trimming and J lost 8 bases; unmatched junction nucleotides: 10. Germline-derived CDR1 and CDR2 are SGHNT and YYREEE (reference sequence). The CDR3 covers 15 residues. This CDR3 reads CASTRTSGNQGELFF. In nucleotides, the CDR3 is TGTGCCAGCACTAGGACTAGCGGAAACCAGGGGGAGCTGTTTTTT.

This clone was detected only once. This chain joins TRBV5-5 and TRBJ1-1; 8 positions match TRBD1. After removal of 0 bases from V and 0 bases from J, the junction contained 4 bases not matched to a gene. From germline, CDR1 is SGHKS and CDR2 YYEKEE (reference sequence). The CDR3 length is 16 residues. The chain's CDR3 is CASSLVDRGMNTEAFF. CDR3 bases: TGTGCCAGCAGCTTGGTAGACAGGGGAATGAACACTGAAGCTTTCTTT.

This rearrangement joins TRBV5-4 to TRBJ1-1, with a weak D call TRBD1 (5 bases). Germline loops: CDR1 SGHNT, CDR2 YYREEE (reference sequence). The CDR3 is 14 amino acids. Trimming pared 4 bases from V and 2 bases from J, leaving 12 bases between. The CDR3 nucleotides are TGTGCCAGCAGCGGCGGGACGGCAAACACTGAAGCTTTCTTT. It encodes CASSGGTANTEAFF. The variable domain in full, completed from reference TRBV5-4 and TRBJ1-1, reads ETGVTQSPTHLIKTRGQQVTLRCSSQSGHNTVSWYQQALGQGPQFIFQYYREEENGRGNFPPRFSGLQFPNYSSELNVNALELDDSALYLCASSGGTANTEAFFGQGTRLTVV.

The table lists this clone with a count of one. The V call is TRBV27, the J call TRBJ2-3; tentatively, D is TRBD2 (6 bases). Germline CDR1 reads MNHEY; CDR2 reads SMNVEV (reference sequence). The CDR3 loop spans 22 amino acids. V lost 6 bases and J 0 bases, leaving 34 bases between the germline ends. This chain's CDR3 is CASRDYGKPGLERAASTDTQYF. DNA for the CDR3: TGTGCCAGCAGAGACTATGGAAAACCGGGACTCGAACGAGCTGCTAGCACAGATACGCAGTATTTT.

V and J are TRBV7-2 and TRBJ2-7; 8 nucleotides match TRBD2. The CDR3 extends over 14 amino acids. Per the germline V gene, CDR1 is SGHTA and CDR2 is FQGNSA. Trimming cost V 4 bases and J 2 bases; bases outside gene matches: 4. The CDR3, as DNA: TGTGCCAGCAGCTCCCGGGGGGGCACCTACGAGCAGTACTTC. Translating it yields CASSSRGGTYEQYF.

The rearrangement uses TRBV6-1 and TRBJ1-1; TRBD1 might be the D (6 bases). V was clipped by 6 bases and J by 9 bases, with 11 bases between them. The CDR3 is 11 residues long. Germline lookup yields CDR1 MNHNS and CDR2 SASEGT. This CDR3 is CASSQTGKAFF. The CDR3 nucleotides read TGTGCCAGCAGCCAAACAGGGAAAGCTTTCTTT.

This clone was seen a single time. CDR3 loop: CASSQDRGRGNTEAFF. The CDR3 bases are TGCGCCAGCAGCCAAGATCGGGGCAGGGGCAACACTGAAGCTTTCTTT. The chain uses TRBV4-1 and TRBJ1-1; tentatively, D is TRBD1 (6 bases). This CDR3 contains 16 residues. V was shortened by 0 bases and J by 2 bases, with 13 bases between the two germline ends. Germline V gene sequence: CDR1 MGHRA, CDR2 YSYEKL.

The chain joins TRBV29-1 to TRBJ2-5, with D possibly TRBD2 on 7 matching bases. Trimming took off 0 bases at V and 9 bases at J, with 20 bases between the two ends. This CDR3 is built from 15 residues. Germline-derived CDR1 and CDR2 are SQVTM and ANQGSEA. The CDR3 protein is CSVEDLGRGGGAQYF. The CDR3 nucleotides read TGCAGCGTTGAAGATTTGGGCAGAGGGGGGGGCGCCCAGTACTTC.

This rearrangement joins TRBV2 to TRBJ1-6; D possibly corresponds to TRBD1 (5 bases). CDR1 and CDR2 (germline): SNHLY, FYNNEI. CDR3 length: 13 amino acids. Trimming removed 6 bases at V and 13 bases at J, with 16 bases between. CDR3 sequence: CASRSQIQGPLHF. The CDR3 nucleotides are TGTGCCAGCAGGAGTCAGATCCAGGGCCCCCTCCACTTT.

This clone was seen only once. The V call is TRBV27, the J call TRBJ1-4; TRBD1 might be the D (5 bases). The germline gives CDR1 MNHEY, CDR2 SMNVEV (reference sequence). The CDR3 runs to 14 residues. Trimming left V 4 bases short and J 7 bases short, with 13 bases between. CDR3: CASSSGDRGEKLFF. The CDR3 DNA reads TGTGCCAGCAGTTCCGGGGACCGGGGTGAAAAACTGTTTTTT.

There are a few counts of this clone. The chain employs TRBV19 and TRBJ2-3, with no clear D. Germline V CDR1 and CDR2: LNHDA, SQIVND (reference sequence). The CDR3 totals 13 residues. V lost 5 bases, J lost 5 bases, and 11 bases lay in between. The CDR3 DNA reads as TGTGCCAGTAGTGCACACCTGGTAGATACGCAGTATTTT. This codes for CASSAHLVDTQYF. Using reference TRBV19 and TRBJ2-3 for the parts outside the CDR3, the full variable domain is DGGITQSPKYLFRKEGQNVTLSCEQNLNHDAMYWYRQDPGQGLRLIYYSQIVNDFQKGDIAEGYSVSREKKESFPLTVTSAQKNPTAFYLCASSAHLVDTQYFGPGTRLTVL.